This T cell receptor beta chain emerged from a study of cytomegalovirus exposure and HLA in healthy donors. 60 Vbeta and 13 Jbeta primers were used in PCR. The repertoire was sequenced with immunoSEQ multiplex PCR; TCRdb's copy has only in-frame clones and lacks some. Here the sample spans about 77,000 clones, about 71% being singletons. The V and J ends lost 4 bases and 6 bases, in that order; junction bases with no gene match: 6. The CDR3 length is 13 residues. From germline, CDR1 is SQVTM and CDR2 ANQGSEA. The origin of this receptor is a woman aged 40 to 50 in good health and CMV-seronegative. The gene calls are TRBV29-1 and TRBJ1-2, with 9 bases matching TRBD1. The sequenced material came from PBMCs. CDR3 region: CSVGRGDRDGYTF. The CDR3 DNA follows: TGCAGCGTTGGGCGGGGGGACAGGGATGGCTACACCTTC.